The 27 T cell receptor beta chains listed next were all sequenced from one sample in a study of tumour-infiltrating T cells in Burkitt lymphoma. Clones were sequenced by immunoSEQ multiplex PCR, and TCRdb holds only the in-frame ones, with some missing. The sample lists around 2,500 clones; 81% were seen once. The sample comprised tumor tissue. These receptors were collected from a human donor with diffuse large B-cell lymphoma.

This sequence joins TRBV7-9 and TRBJ2-2; D is undetermined. V lost 5 bases, J lost 3 bases, and 4 bases lay in between. The germline V gene encodes CDR1 SEHNR and CDR2 FQNEAQ (reference sequence). The CDR3 contains 12 residues. This CDR3 is CASSRDTGELFF. The CDR3 DNA follows: TGTGCCAGCAGCCGAGACACCGGGGAGCTGTTTTTT.

The V gene is TRBV19, the J gene TRBJ1-2; possible D gene TRBD1, 5 bases. In germline, CDR1 is LNHDA, CDR2 SQIVND (reference sequence). The CDR3 consists of 12 residues. V was trimmed by 4 bases and J by 4 bases, leaving 7 bases between them. The CDR3 sequence: CASSKGPYGYTF. CDR3 DNA: TGTGCCAGTAGTAAGGGGCCCTATGGCTACACCTTC. The variable domain in full, completed from reference TRBV19 and TRBJ1-2, reads DGGITQSPKYLFRKEGQNVTLSCEQNLNHDAMYWYRQDPGQGLRLIYYSQIVNDFQKGDIAEGYSVSREKKESFPLTVTSAQKNPTAFYLCASSKGPYGYTFGSGTRLTVV.

This chain uses TRBV7-7 with TRBJ1-3, with TRBD1 as a possible D gene (5 bases). The V and J ends lost 5 bases and 3 bases respectively, with 8 bases between them. Germline V gene sequence: CDR1 SSHAT, CDR2 FNYEAQ (reference sequence). The CDR3 has 13 residues. The CDR3 spells CASSPDSGNTIYF. CDR3 bases: TGTGCCAGCAGCCCCGACAGTGGAAACACCATATATTTT.

CDR3 amino acids: CASSQGGQGLNTEAFF. DNA for the CDR3: TGCGCCAGCAGCCAAGGGGGACAGGGGTTGAACACTGAAGCTTTCTTT. This rearrangement joins TRBV4-1 to TRBJ1-1; 10 nucleotides line up with TRBD1. The CDR3 has 16 residues. V was clipped by 1 base and J by 0 bases; unmatched bases: 2. Looked up from germline, CDR1 is MGHRA and CDR2 is YSYEKL.

This chain uses TRBV5-1 with TRBJ1-2; no firm D call. Germline CDR1 SGHRS, CDR2 YFSETQ. The CDR3 loop spans 14 amino acids. V was trimmed by 0 bases and J by 3 bases, leaving 9 bases between them. CDR3 region: CASSLDLGDYGYTF. The CDR3, as DNA: TGCGCCAGCAGCTTGGATTTAGGTGACTATGGCTACACCTTC.

The chain combines TRBV2 with TRBJ1-2, with D tentatively TRBD1 (5 bases). Germline lookup yields CDR1 SNHLY and CDR2 FYNNEI. Trimming cost V 4 bases and J 2 bases, with 5 bases left between them. The CDR3 runs 12 residues. The CDR3 sequence is CASSGQNYGYTF. The CDR3 nucleotides are TGTGCCAGCAGTGGACAGAACTATGGCTACACCTTC.

V and J are TRBV6-5 and TRBJ1-2; D remains unclear. V was shortened by 8 bases and J by 6 bases, with 10 bases between the two germline ends. Per the germline V gene, CDR1 is MNHEY and CDR2 is SVGAGI. CDR3 length equals 11 residues. As DNA, the CDR3 is TGTGCCAGCCTCGGCGGGGATGGCTACACCTTC. Translating it yields CASLGGDGYTF.

The chain employs TRBV5-1 and TRBJ2-3, with D perhaps matching TRBD1 (7 bases). In germline, CDR1 is SGHRS, CDR2 YFSETQ. V shed 2 bases and J shed 3 bases, with 13 bases lying between them. The CDR3 runs 15 residues. CDR3 loop: CASSFGRGATDTQYF. CDR3 nucleotide sequence: TGCGCCAGCAGCTTTGGCAGGGGGGCGACAGATACGCAGTATTTT.

The chain is built from TRBV4-1 and TRBJ2-1; 8 nucleotides line up with TRBD2. The CDR3 loop spans 15 amino acids. J lost 8 bases, V lost 4 bases, and 10 bases had no gene match. Germline CDR1 is MGHRA and CDR2 is YSYEKL. The CDR3 here is CASSLGGTRRDEQFF. CDR3 sequence (DNA): TGCGCCAGCAGCCTGGGGGGGACTAGACGGGATGAGCAGTTCTTC.

The V gene is TRBV2, the J gene TRBJ1-1, with 8 bases matching TRBD1. This CDR3 has 13 residues. Per the germline V gene, CDR1 is SNHLY and CDR2 is FYNNEI. The J segment lost 4 bases and the V segment lost 3 bases, leaving 1 base of the junction unmatched. CDR3 DNA: TGTGCCAGCAGTGACAGGGGGCCCACTGAAGCTTTCTTT. Encoded protein: CASSDRGPTEAFF.

In this sample, this clone turned up a few times. This chain joins TRBV7-9 and TRBJ2-5; 10 bases align to TRBD2. The CDR3 runs 15 residues. Trimming cost V 5 bases and J 1 base; bases outside gene matches: 4. Germline V gene lookup returns CDR1 SEHNR and CDR2 FQNEAQ (reference sequence). This CDR3 is CASSPGLAVQETQYF. The CDR3 nucleotides are TGTGCCAGCAGCCCCGGACTAGCGGTCCAAGAGACCCAGTACTTC.

The chain uses TRBV20-1 and TRBJ1-2; D not resolved. CDR3 length: 11 amino acids. The V gene lost 1 base and the J gene lost 3 bases, with 3 bases spanning the gap. CDR1 and CDR2 (germline): DFQATT, SNEGSKA (reference sequence). The CDR3 is CSARVDYGYTF. Here the CDR3 DNA reads TGCAGTGCTAGAGTTGACTATGGCTACACCTTC.

The V call is TRBV5-1, the J call TRBJ1-2; tentative D call: TRBD1 (5 bases). Germline CDR1 is SGHRS and CDR2 is YFSETQ. V was cut by 0 bases and J by 4 bases, with 7 bases left in between. The CDR3 is 13 residues long. In DNA form, the CDR3 reads TGCGCCAGCAGCTTGGGCAGGGTCTATGGCTACACCTTC. This codes for CASSLGRVYGYTF.

This clone has a handful of counts. This chain links TRBV5-6 with TRBJ1-1, with 12 bases that match TRBD1. Germline CDR1 reads SGHDT; CDR2 reads YYEEEE. The CDR3 has 16 amino acids. V lost 2 bases and J lost 5; bases outside the gene matches: 7. The CDR3 is CASSFGTGGHGTEAFF. In nucleotides, the CDR3 is TGTGCCAGCAGCTTCGGGACAGGGGGCCATGGGACTGAAGCTTTCTTT.

This clone has just one count. CDR3 protein: CASSQAGGSYEQYF. CDR3 nucleotides: TGCGCCAGCAGCCAGGCCGGGGGGTCCTACGAGCAGTACTTC. This chain links TRBV4-3 with TRBJ2-7; 7 bases are shared with TRBD2. The CDR3 has 14 amino acids. V lost 3 bases, J lost 1 base, and 3 bases stayed unmatched. Germline V gives CDR1 LGHNA, CDR2 YSLEER.

J is TRBJ2-7 and V is TRBV6-4; 9 bases align to TRBD1. Germline CDR1 reads MRHNA; CDR2 reads SNTAGT. This CDR3 comprises 12 residues. The V segment lost 11 bases and the J segment 5 bases; nucleotides outside the gene matches: 7. CDR3 sequence reads: CAPRDRDHEQYF. The CDR3 bases are TGTGCCCCCCGGGACAGGGACCACGAGCAGTACTTC.

This clone has a single count. This chain joins TRBV14 and TRBJ1-1, with D perhaps TRBD1 (6 bases). The CDR3 contains 13 residues. The germline V gene encodes CDR1 SGHDN and CDR2 FVKESK. Trimming took 4 bases from V and 9 from J, leaving 15 bases between them. Here the CDR3 DNA reads TGTGCCAGCAGCCCCTTCCGGGGGGCGAAAGCTTTCTTT. It is translated as CASSPFRGAKAFF.

The chain combines TRBV7-2 with TRBJ2-3; D gene unclear. The germline V and J ends were trimmed by 5 bases and 2 bases, with 5 bases remaining between them. The CDR3 contains 12 residues. Per germline, CDR1 SGHTA and CDR2 FQGNSA. As DNA, the CDR3 is TGTGCCAGCAGCCGATACACAGATACGCAGTATTTT. Protein: CASSRYTDTQYF.

A few counts support this clone. The V and J genes are TRBV7-9 and TRBJ1-3, with TRBD1 matching over 9 bases. Germline-derived CDR1 and CDR2 are SEHNR and FQNEAQ (reference sequence). V trimming: 0 bases; J trimming: 3 bases; junction bases outside the gene matches: 3. This CDR3 spans 16 amino acids. In nucleotides, the CDR3 is TGTGCCAGCAGCTTAGCACAGGGGGCCTATGGAAACACCATATATTTT. It encodes CASSLAQGAYGNTIYF.

This rearrangement joins TRBV19 to TRBJ1-6; tentative D call: TRBD1 (5 bases). The CDR3 has 13 residues. Deletions cut 5 bases from V and 12 bases from J, with 14 bases between. From germline, CDR1 is LNHDA and CDR2 SQIVND (reference sequence). CDR3 bases: TGTGCCAGTAGTTTGGGGTTGGGGGAACCCCTCCACTTT. It translates to CASSLGLGEPLHF.

This chain links TRBV2 with TRBJ1-2, with D possibly TRBD1 on 5 matching bases. Germline V gene lookup returns CDR1 SNHLY and CDR2 FYNNEI. With 9 bases removed from V and 8 bases from J, the gap between germline ends came to 25 bases. The CDR3 totals 15 residues. DNA for the CDR3: TGTGCCAGGTACGACTCCGGGACGCCTACGGACGGCTACACCTTC. It specifies CARYDSGTPTDGYTF. The complete variable domain, with remaining parts taken from reference TRBV2 and TRBJ1-2, reads EPEVTQTPSHQVTQMGQEVILRCVPISNHLYFYWYRQILGQKVEFLVSFYNNEISEKSEIFDDQFSVERPDGSNFTLKIRSTKLEDSAMYFCARYDSGTPTDGYTFGSGTRLTVV.

J is TRBJ1-4 and V is TRBV4-2; a possible D gene is TRBD1 (5 bases). Germline CDR1 LGHNA, CDR2 YNFKEQ. This CDR3 contains 15 residues. The germline V and J ends were trimmed by 0 bases and 8 bases, with 13 bases remaining between them. The CDR3 nucleotides are TGTGCCAGCAGCCAAGATGTCAGGGTGGGAGAAAAACTGTTTTTT. It encodes CASSQDVRVGEKLFF.

This chain uses TRBV5-8 with TRBJ2-1, with D possibly called TRBD1 or TRBD2 (6 bases each). The CDR3 is 16 residues long. Germline assignment: CDR1 SGHTS and CDR2 YDEGEE. Trimming shortened V by 5 bases and J by 0 bases, and 15 bases separated the two germline ends. The CDR3, as DNA: TGTGCCAGCAGGAAATCCGGGGGCACCTCCTACAATGAGCAGTTCTTC. It codes for CASRKSGGTSYNEQFF.

This rearrangement joins TRBV7-2 to TRBJ2-2, with TRBD2 matching 7 bases. Unmatched junction bases numbered 8, after V lost 2 bases and J lost 8 bases. The CDR3 is 15 residues long. Per germline, CDR1 SGHTA and CDR2 FQGNSA. CDR3 region: CASSLMSAGRGELFF. For the CDR3, the DNA is TGTGCCAGCAGCTTAATGTCAGCGGGGAGGGGGGAGCTGTTTTTT.

This chain connects TRBV7-9 to TRBJ1-1, with D perhaps TRBD1 (5 bases). V lost 1 base and J 7 bases, leaving 13 bases between the germline ends. This CDR3 is 14 amino acids long. CDR1 is SEHNR, CDR2 FQNEAQ, per germline (reference sequence). The CDR3 nucleotides read TGTGCCAGCAGCTTAGACGGGACGTATGATGAAGCTTTCTTT. It yields the protein CASSLDGTYDEAFF.

The chain carries TRBV10-2 and TRBJ1-5; 7 bases are shared with TRBD1. Germline V gene lookup returns CDR1 WSHSY and CDR2 SAAADI. The ends lost 5 bases at V and 5 bases at J; junction bases unmatched: 6. The CDR3 extends over 14 amino acids. CDR3 nucleotide sequence: TGCGCCAGCAGTAAGGACAGGCTCGATCAGCCCCAGCATTTT. This sequence encodes CASSKDRLDQPQHF.

The J gene is TRBJ1-6, the V gene TRBV11-2; no reliable D call. Germline CDR1 is SGHAT and CDR2 is FQNNGV. V was trimmed by 3 bases and J by 0 bases, leaving 9 bases between them. The CDR3 spans 16 residues. The CDR3 loop is CASSFRGSSYNSPLHF. In nucleotides, the CDR3 is TGTGCCAGCAGCTTCCGGGGAAGCTCCTATAATTCACCCCTCCACTTT.